One and the same sample provided the 18 T cell receptor beta chains below, sequenced in a study of blood T cell repertoires in COVID-19. Assay: immunoSEQ multiplex PCR; the TCRdb copy retains only in-frame clones and omits some. The table records some 190,000 clones, 80% of them present only once. The sample consisted of PBMCs or T cells enriched from blood (not recorded which). These receptors were taken from a man aged 55 to 70 who had been exposed to COVID-19.

The chain uses TRBV19 and TRBJ2-1; the match to TRBD2 covers 8 bases. CDR1 and CDR2 (germline): LNHDA, SQIVND (reference sequence). The CDR3 covers 18 residues. J was trimmed by 7 bases and V by 3 bases; bases with no gene match: 17. CDR3 in DNA: TGTGCCAGTAGTATTAGTCTAGCGGGCCTCCATCTGAGGAATGAGCAGTTCTTC. This codes for CASSISLAGLHLRNEQFF.

In regard to this clone: At the DNA level, this CDR3 is encoded by other sequences in the same sample as well. The rearrangement uses TRBV7-2 and TRBJ2-5; a possible D gene is TRBD2 (7 bases). Germline values: CDR1 SGHTA, CDR2 FQGNSA. V lost 5 bases and J 5 bases, leaving 12 bases between the germline ends. The CDR3 is 13 amino acids. CDR3 DNA sequence: TGTGCCAGCAGCCCAGGGAGGGGGGAGACCCAGTACTTC. Its protein product is CASSPGRGETQYF.

The V gene is TRBV18, the J gene TRBJ2-3, with a tentative D call TRBD1 (5 bases). The germline gives CDR1 KGHSH, CDR2 LQKENI. Trimming removed 3 bases at V and 0 bases at J, with 10 bases between. This CDR3 contains 15 residues. The CDR3 protein is CASSPRTLSTDTQYF. The CDR3, as DNA: TGTGCCAGCTCACCTCGGACACTTAGCACAGATACGCAGTATTTT.

The V call is TRBV11-2, the J call TRBJ2-3; D not resolved. With 5 bases removed from V and 0 bases from J, the gap between germline ends came to 3 bases. Looked up from germline, CDR1 is SGHAT and CDR2 is FQNNGV. The CDR3 sequence is 12 residues long. This CDR3 reads CASSPSTDTQYF. CDR3 coding DNA: TGTGCCAGCAGCCCGAGCACAGATACGCAGTATTTT.

The CDR3 region is CASSRDNHSPLHF. The CDR3 nucleotides read TGTGCCAGCAGCCGGGACAACCATTCACCCCTCCACTTT. J is TRBJ1-6 and V is TRBV6-5, with TRBD1 as a possible D gene (6 bases). The CDR3 spans 13 residues. Germline V gene lookup returns CDR1 MNHEY and CDR2 SVGAGI. V gave up 6 bases and J gave up 8 bases, with 11 bases separating them.

The gene calls are TRBV18 and TRBJ1-1; 7 positions match TRBD1. The CDR3 spans 14 residues. J gave up 2 bases and V 3 bases, and 3 bases lay outside the gene matches. CDR1 is KGHSH and CDR2 is LQKENI in the germline V gene. CDR3 in amino acids: CASSPTGINTEAFF. CDR3 DNA: TGTGCCAGCTCACCGACAGGGATTAACACTGAAGCTTTCTTT.

This clone was counted once. V is TRBV7-8 and J is TRBJ2-5; 10 bases are a match to TRBD1. The junction had 8 bases not matched to a gene; V was cut back by 5 bases and J by 5 bases. This CDR3 spans 15 amino acids. Germline V gene data show CDR1 as SGHVS and CDR2 as FQNEAQ. CDR3 protein: CASSHPTGGSETQYF. The CDR3 nucleotides are TGTGCCAGCAGCCATCCGACAGGGGGCTCGGAGACCCAGTACTTC.

The chain employs TRBV3-1 (or the pseudogene TRBV3-2) and TRBJ2-1; tentatively, D is TRBD2 (6 bases). V dropped 4 bases and J dropped 6 bases, with 13 bases sitting between them. The CDR3 covers 14 residues. Germline CDR1 reads LGHDT; CDR2 reads YNNKEL (reference sequence). The CDR3 bases are TGTGCCAGCAGCCCCCCGGGACTGGGCAATGAGCAGTTCTTC. This codes for CASSPPGLGNEQFF.

V and J are TRBV5-1 and TRBJ1-5, with TRBD1 as a possible D gene (6 bases). The V end lost 0 bases, the J end lost 8 bases, and 9 bases lay between the germline ends. Germline lookup yields CDR1 SGHRS and CDR2 YFSETQ. The length of the CDR3 is 13 residues. In nucleotides, the CDR3 is TGCGCCAGCAGCTTGGGAGGGGGTGAGCCCCAGCATTTT. This codes for CASSLGGGEPQHF.

V and J are TRBV7-9 and TRBJ1-1; D gene uncertain. V shed 1 base and J shed 0 bases, with 6 bases lying between them. The CDR3 loop spans 14 amino acids. Per the germline V gene, CDR1 is SEHNR and CDR2 is FQNEAQ (reference sequence). CDR3 in amino acids: CASSLGAMNTEAFF. CDR3 in DNA: TGTGCCAGCAGCTTAGGGGCCATGAACACTGAAGCTTTCTTT.

This clone was seen just once. The chain couples TRBV2 to TRBJ2-5, with 9 nucleotides matching TRBD1. The V gene end was trimmed by 5 bases and the J gene end by 4 bases; junction bases not matched to a gene: 8. The CDR3 runs to 15 residues. Germline-derived CDR1 and CDR2 are SNHLY and FYNNEI. The CDR3 loop is CASSHRDRVIETQYF. CDR3 coding DNA: TGTGCCAGCAGTCACCGGGACAGGGTAATAGAGACCCAGTACTTC.

This rearrangement joins TRBV7-9 to TRBJ1-2; D is perhaps TRBD1 (6 bases). Germline CDR1 SEHNR, CDR2 FQNEAQ (reference sequence). Trimming shortened V by 5 bases and J by 2 bases, and 12 bases separated the two germline ends. The CDR3 extends over 14 amino acids. The CDR3 DNA follows: TGTGCCAGCAGCGTACGGGGGGCAAACTATGGCTACACCTTC. Translation: CASSVRGANYGYTF.

J is TRBJ2-7 and V is TRBV9; 8 nucleotides agree with TRBD2. The germline gives CDR1 SGDLS, CDR2 YYNGEE. V gave up 4 bases and J gave up 1 base; unmatched junction bases: 7. This CDR3 has 15 residues. CDR3 amino acids: CASSPGPSGSYEQYF. The CDR3 bases are TGTGCCAGCAGCCCAGGCCCTAGCGGGTCCTACGAGCAGTACTTC.

This clone was counted only a few times. The chain uses TRBV6-5 and TRBJ2-1; D possibly corresponds to TRBD2 (6 bases). CDR3 length: 15 amino acids. Germline CDR1 is MNHEY and CDR2 is SVGAGI. Trimming removed 5 bases from V and 9 bases from J, with 20 bases in between. CDR3: CASSKDGTSFLEQFF. The DNA for the CDR3 is TGTGCCAGCAGTAAGGACGGGACTTCTTTTCTTGAGCAGTTCTTC.

V gene TRBV11-3 combines with J gene TRBJ1-6; D remains unclear. CDR1 is SGHNT and CDR2 is YENEEA in the germline V gene. CDR3 length: 12 residues. Trimming cost V 5 bases and J 6 bases, with 5 bases left between them. The CDR3 DNA reads as TGTGCCAGCAGCGCCAGTAATTCACCCCTCCACTTT. As protein: CASSASNSPLHF.

The table lists this clone with a count of one. The chain recombines TRBV19 with TRBJ1-1, with TRBD1 identical over 11 bases. Trimming removed 4 bases from V and 5 bases from J; junction bases left unmatched: 9. CDR1 and CDR2 from the germline V gene are LNHDA and SQIVND (reference sequence). The CDR3 is 16 amino acids. The CDR3 DNA reads TGTGCCAGTAGTACTCCTGGACAGGGGGCTAGAACTGAAGCTTTCTTT. Translation gives CASSTPGQGARTEAFF.

This clone was seen once. The chain combines TRBV7-3 with TRBJ2-3, with TRBD2 matching 8 bases. With 1 base clipped from V and 3 bases from J, the junction kept 3 bases outside the gene matches. Per the germline V gene, CDR1 is SGHTA and CDR2 is FQGTGA. This CDR3 is built from 15 residues. CDR3 sequence: CASSLIGRGTDTQYF. CDR3 bases: TGTGCCAGCAGCTTAATCGGGAGGGGGACAGATACGCAGTATTTT.

This chain uses TRBV6-4 with TRBJ1-1; D not certain. Trimming took 6 bases from V and 1 from J, leaving 9 bases between them. The CDR3 sequence is 13 residues long. Germline lookup yields CDR1 MRHNA and CDR2 SNTAGT. The CDR3 bases are TGTGCCAGCAGCGAGCGTCGGAACACTGAAGCTTTCTTT. This codes for CASSERRNTEAFF.